Listed below are T cell receptor beta chains from one sample, sequenced in a study of cytomegalovirus exposure and HLA in healthy donors. Using immunoSEQ multiplex PCR, the repertoire was profiled, and TCRdb retains in-frame clones only, with some absent. The sample carries 140,000 or so clones, 75% to 90% recorded once. The sample taken for sequencing was PBMCs. These receptors were obtained from a female donor in good health and CMV-seronegative. The CDR3 runs from the conserved cysteine through the conserved F or W. A D gene is named only where the DNA matches it firmly. Clone size is not always given. Where it is, it says once, few, many or a class for expanded clones.

NA | TRBJ1-1 | TRBV27 | once | 13 | TGTGCCAGCAGTCCAAGGGGGAACACTGAAGCTTTCTTT | CASSPRGNTEAFF
TRBD2 | TRBJ2-2 | TRBV27 | once | 18 | TGTGCCAGCAGGCTACTAGCGGGGGCCGGGGTCTCCACCGGGGAGCTGTTTTTT | CASRLLAGAGVSTGELFF
TRBD1 | TRBJ2-3 | TRBV28 | NA | 15 | TGTGCCAGCAGTCCACCGGGACAGGGGGGAAATACGCAGTATTTT | CASSPPGQGGNTQYF
TRBD1 | TRBJ1-2 | TRBV14 | NA | 16 | TGTGCCAGCAGCCTTTCCGGGACAGAGATAAACTATGGCTACACCTTC | CASSLSGTEINYGYTF
NA | TRBJ1-1 | TRBV7-6 | NA | 12 | TGTGCCAGCAGCTCAACAGGGATTGAAGCTTTCTTT | CASSSTGIEAFF
NA | TRBJ1-2 | TRBV29-1 | NA | 13 | TGCAGCGTTGATACCCCCTATAACTATGGCTACACCTTC | CSVDTPYNYGYTF
NA | TRBJ2-4 | TRBV6-6 | NA | 15 | TGTGCCAGCTATAATCGGGAGAAGGGCAAAAACATTCAGTACTTC | CASYNREKGKNIQYF
TRBD2 | TRBJ2-1 | TRBV5-1 | NA | 15 | TGCGCCAGCAGCCAAGGACTAGCGGGACGGGATGAGCAGTTCTTC | CASSQGLAGRDEQFF
NA | TRBJ1-5 | TRBV6-1 | NA | 15 | TGTGCCAGCAACAGAAAGGGGGAAGTGGATCAGCCCCAGCATTTT | CASNRKGEVDQPQHF
NA | TRBJ2-7 | TRBV6-1 | NA | 14 | TGTGCCAGCACCGTCCGAGGGCCACTCGGCGAGCAGTACTTC | CASTVRGPLGEQYF
NA | TRBJ1-5 | TRBV9 | NA | 15 | TGTGCCAGCAGCGTAGACCACAGTAGCAATCAGCCCCAGCATTTT | CASSVDHSSNQPQHF
NA | TRBJ2-5 | TRBV5-6 | NA | 14 | TGTGCCAGCAGCTCCCGACACCGCCAAGAGACCCAGTACTTC | CASSSRHRQETQYF
NA | TRBJ1-1 | TRBV7-9 | NA | 14 | TGTGCCAGCAGCTCGACAGACCGTGACCAGGGAGCTTTCTTT | CASSSTDRDQGAFF
NA | TRBJ2-7 | TRBV5-1 | few | 15 | TGCGCCAGCAGCTTGGGGGACATTGGGGCCTACGAGCAGTACTTC | CASSLGDIGAYEQYF
NA | TRBJ2-7 | TRBV5-1 | NA | 17 | TGCGCCAGCACCCCGGAGCCGAGCGGGTCTGGTCTCTACGAGCAGTACTTC | CASTPEPSGSGLYEQYF
TRBD2 | TRBJ2-7 | TRBV29-1 | NA | 12 | TGCAGCGTCCGACTAGCGGGTTACGAGCAGTACTTC | CSVRLAGYEQYF
TRBD1 | TRBJ2-2 | TRBV5-1 | NA | 15 | TGCGCCAGCAAGTGGACAGGGGGGAACACCGGGGAGCTGTTTTTT | CASKWTGGNTGELFF
TRBD1 | TRBJ1-2 | TRBV27 | NA | 13 | TGTGCCAGCAGTTCCCGGACAGGGGGTGGCTACACCTTC | CASSSRTGGGYTF
NA | TRBJ2-3 | TRBV7-9 | NA | 16 | TGTGCCAGCAGCCCGCGGGACCTCCTTTCCACAGATACGCAGTATTTT | CASSPRDLLSTDTQYF
NA | TRBJ1-4 | TRBV28 | NA | 14 | TGTGCCAGCAGTTTGATGGGGGCGGGTGAAAAACTGTTTTTT | CASSLMGAGEKLFF
NA | TRBJ2-7 | TRBV11-2 | NA | 15 | TGTGCCAGCAGCTTCTCGGGACTTGGAACTTACGAGCAGTACTTC | CASSFSGLGTYEQYF
NA | TRBJ1-5 | TRBV6-5 | few | 13 | TGTGCCAGCAGTGCCCGGTTCAATCAGCCCCAGCATTTT | CASSARFNQPQHF
NA | TRBJ1-2 | TRBV4-2 | NA | 15 | TGTGCCAGCAGCCAAGAGGGAGGCTTTAACTATGGCTACACCTTC | CASSQEGGFNYGYTF
TRBD1 | TRBJ1-2 | TRBV7-9 | NA | 15 | TGTGCCAGCAGCTTAAGGGGGGACAGGGAGCCTGGCTACACCTTC | CASSLRGDREPGYTF
NA | TRBJ2-7 | TRBV5-1 | NA | 13 | TGCGCCAGCAGCTTCGGCAGGGCCTACGAGCAGTACTTC | CASSFGRAYEQYF
NA | TRBJ1-2 | TRBV6-1 | NA | 15 | TGTGCCAGCAGTGAATTGGTCAACAGGATCGATGGCTACACCTTC | CASSELVNRIDGYTF
NA | TRBJ2-7 | TRBV7-9 | NA | 14 | TGTGCCAGCAGCTTGGGACAAAGCTCCTACGAGCAGTACTTC | CASSLGQSSYEQYF
TRBD1 | TRBJ2-5 | TRBV28 | NA | 15 | TGTGCCAGCAGATACGACAGGGAGCGCCAAGAGACCCAGTACTTC | CASRYDRERQETQYF
TRBD2 | TRBJ2-1 | TRBV28 | NA | 15 | TGTGCCAGCAGTGTGCCTAGCGGGAGATCATATGAGCAGTTCTTC | CASSVPSGRSYEQFF
NA | TRBJ1-5 | TRBV21-1 | once | 18 | TGTGCCAGCAGCAAAGCGCTTTCGGTGACAGGGATTTATCAGCCCCAGCATTTT | CASSKALSVTGIYQPQHF
NA | TRBJ2-1 | TRBV6-6 | NA | 14 | TGTGCCAGCAGTTACCTCCGACTAGATCGTGAGCAGTTCTTC | CASSYLRLDREQFF
NA | TRBJ2-2 | TRBV29-1 | NA | 14 | TGCAGCGTACAGGCAGGTACAAACACCGGGGAGCTGTTTTTT | CSVQAGTNTGELFF
NA | TRBJ1-1 | TRBV27 | NA | 13 | TGTGCCAGCAGTTTGAAGGGGTTCACTGAAGCTTTCTTT | CASSLKGFTEAFF
NA | TRBJ2-3 | TRBV19 | NA | 16 | TGTGCCAGTAGTACCCCAGGAACAGGGCTGAGAGATACGCAGTATTTT | CASSTPGTGLRDTQYF
TRBD2 | TRBJ2-5 | TRBV4-2 | NA | 18 | TGTGCCAGCAGCCAAGAGCCCGGGACTAGCGGGAGAGGTGAGACCCAGTACTTC | CASSQEPGTSGRGETQYF
NA | TRBJ2-5 | TRBV2 | NA | 11 | TGTGCCAGCAGTGAAGGGGGGGCCCAGTACTTC | CASSEGGAQYF
NA | TRBJ2-2 | TRBV29-1 | NA | 15 | TGCAGCGTTGAGATCTTAGGAGGGAACACCGGGGAGCTGTTTTTT | CSVEILGGNTGELFF
TRBD2 | TRBJ2-1 | TRBV27 | NA | 17 | TGTGCCAGCAGTCCCACCCCTCTAGCGGTCGCCTACAATGAGCAGTTCTTC | CASSPTPLAVAYNEQFF
NA | TRBJ1-2 | TRBV11-2 | NA | 17 | TGTGCCAGCAGCTTACCTCTAGACAGTGGAGGGGCCTATGGCTACACCTTC | CASSLPLDSGGAYGYTF
NA | TRBJ1-1 | TRBV7-9 | NA | 12 | TGTTCCAGCAGCTTAGGGAGGTTGGAAGCTTTCTTT | CSSSLGRLEAFF
NA | TRBJ1-3 | TRBV9 | NA | 15 | TGTGCCAGCAGCGTAGTTGCAGGAAAGGGAAACACCATATATTTT | CASSVVAGKGNTIYF
TRBD1 | TRBJ1-2 | TRBV10-1 | NA | 12 | TGCGCCAGCAGTGCGCCGGGACAGGAGCCAATTTTC | CASSAPGQEPIF
TRBD1 | TRBJ1-4 | TRBV27 | once | 14 | TGTGCCAGCAGTTCGGCCGGGACAGGGGAAAAACTGTTTTTT | CASSSAGTGEKLFF
TRBD2 | TRBJ2-1 | TRBV6-1 | NA | 14 | TGTGCCAGCAGCCGCCAGCGGGGTCACAATGAGCAGTTCTTC | CASSRQRGHNEQFF
NA | TRBJ2-7 | TRBV14 | NA | 16 | TGTGCCAGCAGCCAACGACTCGTAGCGGAGTCCTACGAGCAGTACTTC | CASSQRLVAESYEQYF
NA | TRBJ1-2 | TRBV7-9 | NA | 12 | TGTGCCAGCAGCTTACAGGGCGATGGCTACACCTTC | CASSLQGDGYTF
NA | TRBJ2-3 | TRBV29-1 | NA | 12 | TGCACCGAGACTGCTAGCACAGATACGCAGTATTTT | CTETASTDTQYF
NA | TRBJ1-1 | TRBV27 | few | 15 | TGTGCCAGCAGTCCCCGGACAGTCGGAGGTACTGAAGCTTTCTTT | CASSPRTVGGTEAFF
NA | TRBJ1-2 | TRBV9 | NA | 13 | TGTGCCAGCAGCTACCGGGGGGATACAGCACACACCTTC | CASSYRGDTAHTF
NA | TRBJ2-3 | TRBV10-1 | once | 14 | TGCGCCAGCAGGATAGCGACGAACACAGATACGCAGTATTTT | CASRIATNTDTQYF
NA | TRBJ2-7 | TRBV18 | once | 15 | TGTGCCAGCTCACCTACCCGGACAGCTTCAGGGGAGCAGTACTTC | CASSPTRTASGEQYF
NA | TRBJ2-3 | TRBV5-1 | NA | 16 | TGCGCCAGCAGCTTGGGGAGGGGCGCTAGCACAGATACGCAGTATTTT | CASSLGRGASTDTQYF
NA | TRBJ2-1 | TRBV29-1 | NA | 13 | TGCAGCGTTCCGGGAGCTCACCCCGATGAGCAGTTCTTC | CSVPGAHPDEQFF